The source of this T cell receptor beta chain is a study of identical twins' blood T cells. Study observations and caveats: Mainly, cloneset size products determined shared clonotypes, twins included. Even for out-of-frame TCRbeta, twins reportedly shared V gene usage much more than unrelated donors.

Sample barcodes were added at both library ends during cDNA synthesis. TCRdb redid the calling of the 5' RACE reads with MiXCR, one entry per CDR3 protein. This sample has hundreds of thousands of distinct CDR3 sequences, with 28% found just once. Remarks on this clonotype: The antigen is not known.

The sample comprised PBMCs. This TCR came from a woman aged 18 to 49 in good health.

The CDR3 nucleotides read TGTGCCTGGAGCGAGGGACGGTACACTGAAGCTTTCTTT. The encoded protein is CAWSEGRYTEAFF. The V gene is TRBV30, the J gene TRBJ1-1; TRBD1 might be the D (5 bases). CDR1 and CDR2 (germline): GTSNPN, SVGIG (reference sequence). Trimming stripped 3 bases from V and 3 bases from J, with 11 bases between. CDR3 length: 13 residues.